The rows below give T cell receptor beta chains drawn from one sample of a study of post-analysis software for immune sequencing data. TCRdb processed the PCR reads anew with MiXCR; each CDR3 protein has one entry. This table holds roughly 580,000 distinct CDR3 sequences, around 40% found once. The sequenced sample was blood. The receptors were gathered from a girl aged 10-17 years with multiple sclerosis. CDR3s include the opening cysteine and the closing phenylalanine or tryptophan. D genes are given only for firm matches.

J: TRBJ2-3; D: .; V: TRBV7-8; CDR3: CASSLYRRGIEDTQYF
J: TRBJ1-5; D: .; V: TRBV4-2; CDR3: CASSQDQMGGQPQHF
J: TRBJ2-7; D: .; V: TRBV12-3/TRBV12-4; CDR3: CASSLGSLTYEQYF
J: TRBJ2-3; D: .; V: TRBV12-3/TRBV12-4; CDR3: CASSKASVSADVQYF
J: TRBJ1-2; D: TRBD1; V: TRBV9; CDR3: CASSVGPPGQGHGYTF
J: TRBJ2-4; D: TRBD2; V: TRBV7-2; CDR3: CASSSGTGGVNIQYF
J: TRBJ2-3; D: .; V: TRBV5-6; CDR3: CASRQATDTQYF
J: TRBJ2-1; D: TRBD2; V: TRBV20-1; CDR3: CSARDLLAGLQGTQFF
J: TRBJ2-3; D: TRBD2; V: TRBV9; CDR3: CASSAGTRPVGDTQYF
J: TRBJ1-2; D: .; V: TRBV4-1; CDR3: CASSQEGRSGYTF
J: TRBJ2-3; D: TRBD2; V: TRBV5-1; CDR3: CASSAGGSGNTDTQYF
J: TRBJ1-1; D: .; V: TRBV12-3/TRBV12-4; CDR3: CASSSQTGQEAFF
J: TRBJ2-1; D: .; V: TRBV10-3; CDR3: CAISEPMRYNEQFF
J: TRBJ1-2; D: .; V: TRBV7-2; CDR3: CASSLGDLYGYTF
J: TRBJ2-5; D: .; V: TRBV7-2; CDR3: CASSLGRPGGTQYF
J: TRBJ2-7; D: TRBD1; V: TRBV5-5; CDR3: CASRTGQGGTYEQYF
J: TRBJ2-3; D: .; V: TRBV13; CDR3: CASSFGDWSTDTQYF
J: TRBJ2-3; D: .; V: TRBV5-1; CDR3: CASRSSSLPGTDTQYF
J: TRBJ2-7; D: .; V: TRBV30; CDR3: CAWSVVQGYEQYF
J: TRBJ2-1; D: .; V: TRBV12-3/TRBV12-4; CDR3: CASSLSLGERGLHEQFF
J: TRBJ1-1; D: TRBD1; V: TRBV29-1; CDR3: CSVQGGLTEAFF
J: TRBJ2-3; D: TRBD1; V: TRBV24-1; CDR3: CATSGATGGETDTQYF
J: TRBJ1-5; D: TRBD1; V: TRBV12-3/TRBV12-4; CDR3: CATQTGVNQPQHF